The 13 T cell receptor beta chains in this list originate from one sample, sequenced in a study of shared clonotypes between healthy human individuals (dated by TCRdb to between 2020 and 2021). Preparation of the library involved the immunoSEQ multiplex PCR assay. TCRdb obtained this table from immuneACCESS and retained in-frame rearrangements with V and J assigned. These tables miss some clones; where compared with another copy, unresolved V genes account for less than half of the shortfall, and the remainder is unexplained. The sample has some 2 million clones on record, roughly 94% of them singletons. The top ten clones comprise 0.1% to 0.15% of the sample. The source material was naive CD4+ T cells sorted from blood. Taken with the paper, the label for cell subset or site translates to: CD45RA+ positively selected. The receptors were gathered from a man aged 18 to 30 in good health.

The chain is built from TRBV2 and TRBJ1-2, with 7 positions matching TRBD1. From germline, CDR1 is SNHLY and CDR2 FYNNEI. This CDR3 contains 14 residues. The V gene end was trimmed by 11 bases and the J gene end by 4 bases; junction bases not matched to a gene: 13. CDR3 region: CASTRTGLGYGYTF. The CDR3 DNA follows: TGTGCCTCGACAAGGACAGGTCTCGGCTATGGCTACACCTTC.

The V gene is TRBV6-1, the J gene TRBJ1-4; tentative D call: TRBD1 (5 bases). Germline lookup yields CDR1 MNHNS and CDR2 SASEGT. V lost 7 bases, J lost 8 bases, and 14 bases lay in between. CDR3 length: 13 amino acids. The CDR3 DNA sequence: TGTGCCAGCATTCGGACAACGGGAGAAAAACTGTTTTTT. It translates to CASIRTTGEKLFF.

The chain combines TRBV5-8 with TRBJ2-4; possibly TRBD1 for D (6 bases). This CDR3 has 15 amino acids. The ends were cut back, 3 bases at V and 9 bases at J, with 19 bases in the middle. Per germline, CDR1 SGHTS and CDR2 YDEGEE. The CDR3 spells CASSWETGGYGIQYF. CDR3 nucleotides: TGTGCCAGCAGCTGGGAGACAGGTGGCTACGGCATTCAGTACTTC. The full variable domain, rest sourced from reference TRBV5-8 and TRBJ2-4, is EAGVTQSPTHLIKTRGQQATLRCSPISGHTSVYWYQQALGLGLQFLLWYDEGEERNRGNFPPRFSGRQFPNYSSELNVNALELEDSALYLCASSWETGGYGIQYFGAGTRLSVL.

This clone was recorded only once. Other DNA sequences of this sample code for an identical CDR3. This chain joins TRBV30 and TRBJ1-3; D is unclear. Germline V gives CDR1 GTSNPN, CDR2 SVGIG (reference sequence). This CDR3 is built from 13 residues. V was trimmed by 1 base and J by 4 bases, leaving 8 bases between them. The CDR3 loop reads CAWSGGGGNTIYF. As DNA, the CDR3 is TGTGCCTGGAGTGGAGGTGGCGGAAACACCATATATTTT.

This sequence joins TRBV11-1 and TRBJ1-1; D gene unclear. The CDR3 spans 14 residues. The V gene's germline CDR1 is SGHAT and CDR2 FQDESV (reference sequence). V was cut by 2 bases and J by 6 bases, with 13 bases left in between. The CDR3: CASSLRTAGAEAFF. DNA of the CDR3: TGTGCCAGCAGCTTAAGGACCGCGGGCGCTGAAGCTTTCTTT.

The chain links TRBV14 to TRBJ2-2; D ambiguous. The CDR3 spans 13 residues. Per the germline V gene, CDR1 is SGHDN and CDR2 is FVKESK. Trimming removed 4 bases at V and 6 bases at J, with 9 bases between. The CDR3 coding sequence is TGTGCCAGCAGCCTAAGTTTGCCCGGGGAGCTGTTTTTT. Its protein product is CASSLSLPGELFF.

The chain joins TRBV10-3 to TRBJ2-3; 7 bases are a match to TRBD2. Unmatched junction bases numbered 5, after V lost 6 bases and J lost 2 bases. Germline CDR1 reads ENHRY; CDR2 reads SYGVKD. This CDR3 contains 14 residues. Written as DNA, the CDR3 is TGTGCCATCAGGAAGCGGGACTCCACAGATACGCAGTATTTT. It codes for CAIRKRDSTDTQYF.

The count of this clone is one. The chain combines TRBV7-2 with TRBJ2-2; D is ambiguous. The CDR3 contains 15 residues. Germline assignment: CDR1 SGHTA and CDR2 FQGNSA. The V gene lost 3 bases and the J gene lost 4 bases, with 12 bases spanning the gap. CDR3 amino acids: CASSFRGIATGELFF. For the CDR3, the DNA is TGTGCCAGCAGCTTCCGTGGTATAGCCACCGGGGAGCTGTTTTTT.

This sequence joins TRBV7-2 and TRBJ2-7, with TRBD1 matching over 9 bases. Germline CDR1 reads SGHTA; CDR2 reads FQGNSA. This CDR3 is built from 15 residues. The trim removed 5 bases at V and 5 bases at J, leaving 10 bases unmatched. The CDR3 reads CASSLTGTGLHEQYF. The CDR3 DNA reads TGTGCCAGCAGCCTAACCGGGACAGGGCTCCACGAGCAGTACTTC. The complete variable domain, with remaining parts taken from reference TRBV7-2 and TRBJ2-7, reads GAGVSQSPSNKVTEKGKDVELRCDPISGHTALYWYRQSLGQGLEFLIYFQGNSAPDKSGLPSDRFSAERTGGSVSTLTIQRTQQEDSAVYLCASSLTGTGLHEQYFGPGTRLTVT.

This clone came up once. Sequence at one end of the junction differs from germline and may be a read error. The chain has TRBV7-7 and TRBJ2-3; D ambiguous. CDR3 length: 14 amino acids. Germline CDR1 SSHAT, CDR2 FNYEAQ (reference sequence). The chain's CDR3 is CASSLFVSTDTQYF. The CDR3 nucleotides are TGTGCTAGCAGCTTATTCGTTAGCACAGATACGCAGTATTTT. The whole variable domain, remainder taken from reference TRBV7-7 and TRBJ2-3, is GAGVSQSPRYKVTKRGQDVTLRCDPISSHATLYWYQQALGQGPEFLTYFNYEAQPDKSGLPSDRFSAERPEGSISTLTIQRTEQRDSAMYRCASSLFVSTDTQYFGPGTRLTVL.

The chain uses TRBV2 and TRBJ1-1; tentative D call: TRBD1 (6 bases). This CDR3 region has 15 residues. V gave up 5 bases and J gave up 2 bases, with 15 bases separating them. Germline CDR1 reads SNHLY; CDR2 reads FYNNEI. CDR3 loop: CASSPESTGNTEAFF. CDR3 sequence (DNA): TGTGCCAGCAGTCCAGAGTCGACAGGAAACACTGAAGCTTTCTTT.

V and J are TRBV6-1 and TRBJ2-7; the match to TRBD1 covers 8 bases. J lost 5 bases, V lost 8 bases, and 8 bases had no gene match. Per germline, CDR1 MNHNS and CDR2 SASEGT. The length of the CDR3 is 13 residues. Written as DNA, the CDR3 is TGTGCCAGCCGAATACAGGGGGTCAACGAGCAGTACTTC. Encoded protein: CASRIQGVNEQYF.

This chain uses TRBV28 with TRBJ2-7; TRBD1 matches at 11 bases. The V segment lost 6 bases and the J segment 4 bases; nucleotides outside the gene matches: 5. Germline lookup yields CDR1 MDHEN and CDR2 SYDVKM. CDR3 length equals 14 residues. For the CDR3, the DNA is TGTGCCAGCAGCGGGACAGGGGGTCTGTACGAGCAGTACTTC. Its protein is CASSGTGGLYEQYF.